In this sample, the clone carrying this TCR beta chain turned up once. The antigen is not known. These data come from a study of cytomegalovirus exposure and HLA in healthy donors. Here immunoSEQ multiplex PCR was the method, and the copy in TCRdb shows in-frame clones only, minus some. Of about 180,000 clones in the sample, more than 75% were seen once. The CDR3 runs 14 residues. The V and J ends lost 5 bases and 8 bases respectively, with 16 bases between them. From germline, CDR1 is MNHEY and CDR2 SMNVEV (reference sequence). Study outcomes and limitations: Per published reports, the classifier diagnosed cytomegalovirus status with high specificity and sensitivity. Roughly 170 TCR beta chains were listed as cytomegalovirus-associated. There were a few CMV-associated chains whose specificity for CMV antigens was confirmed in vitro.

The sequenced material came from PBMCs. The chain has TRBV27 and TRBJ2-4; TRBD2 is a possible D gene (6 bases). The sequence was collected from a woman in her 30s in good health and CMV-seronegative. Here the CDR3 DNA reads TGTGCCAGCAGTACCTTCACCGGGACTTACATTCAGTACTTC. Translating it yields CASSTFTGTYIQYF.